Detailed here is one T cell receptor beta chain. As originally analysed: Amplified reference gene primers provided the basis for estimating nucleated cell counts. Method: immunoSEQ multiplex PCR; TCRdb's copy keeps in-frame clones and lacks some. V and J calls and clone size are copied from that table; D and trimming were computed from the DNA. Of more than 300,000 clones in the sample, about 89% were seen once. The data derive from a study of blood T cell repertoires in COVID-19. Turning to the study itself: There were acute and convalescent COVID-19 samples, and they came from the United States, Italy and Spain. Sample material is recorded as cDNA or gDNA derived from T cells, B-cell-depleted T cells, or PBMCs.

Seattle participants joined during active infection and were tracked over time. This receptor was taken from a woman in her twenties or thirties with COVID-19, enrolled during active disease. What was sequenced was peripheral blood.

CDR3 sequence (DNA): TGCGCCAGCAGCTCCAGGGCTTTAGATACGCAGTATTTT. Translation gives CASSSRALDTQYF. V usage is TRBV5-1 and J usage is TRBJ2-3, with a possible D match to TRBD1 (5 bases). CDR1 is SGHRS, CDR2 YFSETQ, per germline. V lost 3 bases and J lost 5, with 10 bases in between. The CDR3 spans 13 residues.